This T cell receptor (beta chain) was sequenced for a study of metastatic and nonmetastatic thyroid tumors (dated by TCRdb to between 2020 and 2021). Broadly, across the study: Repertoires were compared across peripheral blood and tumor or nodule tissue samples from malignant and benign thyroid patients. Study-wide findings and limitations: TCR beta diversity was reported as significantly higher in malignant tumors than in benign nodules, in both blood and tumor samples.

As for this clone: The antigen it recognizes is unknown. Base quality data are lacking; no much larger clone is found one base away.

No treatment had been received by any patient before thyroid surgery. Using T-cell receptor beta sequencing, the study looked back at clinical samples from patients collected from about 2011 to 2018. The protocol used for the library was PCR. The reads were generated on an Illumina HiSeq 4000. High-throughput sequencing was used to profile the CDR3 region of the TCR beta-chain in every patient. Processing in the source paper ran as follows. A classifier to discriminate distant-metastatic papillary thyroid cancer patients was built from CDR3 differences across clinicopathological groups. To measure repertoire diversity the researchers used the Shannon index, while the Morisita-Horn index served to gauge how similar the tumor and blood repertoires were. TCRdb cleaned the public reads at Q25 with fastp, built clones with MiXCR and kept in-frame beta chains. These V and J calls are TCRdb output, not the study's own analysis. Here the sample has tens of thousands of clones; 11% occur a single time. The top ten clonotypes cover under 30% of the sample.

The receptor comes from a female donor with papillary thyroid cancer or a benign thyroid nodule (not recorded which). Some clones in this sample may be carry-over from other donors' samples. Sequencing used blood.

CDR3 region: CASEGGDTQYF. The sequence in DNA is TGTGCCAGTGAGGGGGGAGATACGCAGTATTTT. The V and J genes are TRBV6-2 or TRBV6-3 and TRBJ2-3; the D segment is perhaps TRBD1 or TRBD2, each sharing 6 matched bases. V lost 9 bases and J lost 5 bases; the stretch between them is 9 bases long. The CDR3 spans 11 residues, from the cysteine through the phenylalanine. The entry retains the CDR3 DNA only, 33 bases that are in frame from base 1. The germline V gene gives CDR1 as MNHEY and CDR2 as SVGEGT.